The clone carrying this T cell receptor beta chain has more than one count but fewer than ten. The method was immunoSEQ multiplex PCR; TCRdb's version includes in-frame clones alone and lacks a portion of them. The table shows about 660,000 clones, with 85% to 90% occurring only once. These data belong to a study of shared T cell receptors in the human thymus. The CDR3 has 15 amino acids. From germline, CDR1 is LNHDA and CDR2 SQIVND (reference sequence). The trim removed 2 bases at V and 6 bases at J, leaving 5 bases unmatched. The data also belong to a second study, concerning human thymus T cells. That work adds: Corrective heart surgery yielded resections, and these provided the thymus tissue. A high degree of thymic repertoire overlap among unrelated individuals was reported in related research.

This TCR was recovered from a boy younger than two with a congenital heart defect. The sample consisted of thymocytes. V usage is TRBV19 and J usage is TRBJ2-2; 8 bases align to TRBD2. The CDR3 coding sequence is TGTGCCAGTAGTATAAAGGGACTAGTACCCGGGGAGCTGTTTTTT. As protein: CASSIKGLVPGELFF.